This record looks at one T cell receptor beta chain sequence and its context. This clone is categorized as medium-sized (0.01 to 0.1%). This clone's antigen is unknown. Nothing much larger sits one base from this clone, and base qualities are not available. Including the terminal cysteine and phenylalanine, the CDR3 comprises 15 residues. CDR3 DNA only is kept here, 45 bases in frame from base 1. The CDR1 and CDR2 encoded by the germline V gene are SGHNT and YENEEA. At the junction V is shortened by 5 bases and J by 2 bases; bases outside the gene matches: 4. This specimen's time point label, per the study, means: tumor resected at nephrectomy. In the paper's terms, the treatment or condition label means: 15 Gy SBRT to primary tumor, nephrectomy 4 weeks later. The samples were obtained from a clinical trial, where primary renal cell carcinomas were treated with 15 Gy stereotactic body radiation therapy and then removed by nephrectomy 4 weeks afterward. Every patient's renal cell carcinoma showed clear cell pathology. The tumors were dissociated mechanically, digested with collagenase/hyaluronidase at 37 degrees C, processed in gentleMACS C tubes, and kept in liquid nitrogen. Genomic DNA for TCR sequencing was prepared using the QIAamp DNA Blood Mini Kit (Qiagen). Samples were included in the analyses only if all quality control checks were passed.

TCR beta libraries were generated from genomic DNA with the immunoSEQ kit, following the manufacturer's recommendations. For library preparation, a first multiplex PCR was performed with proprietary primers, followed by a second PCR in which unique barcodes were added, and bead cleanups were performed after each round. Each sample batch included a kit-provided positive control reaction and a negative control reaction. The final libraries were assessed on an Agilent 4200 TapeStation D1000 ScreenTape, pooled by volume, and quantified by qPCR. An Illumina NextSeq500 fitted with a MidOutput 150-cycle cartridge performed the sequencing, running 156 Read1 cycles and 15 Index1 cycles with the kit's custom primers. The pooled library was loaded at 0.95 to 1 pM with roughly 20% PhiX control spiked in. In the paper's pipeline: Vendor-processed data were analyzed in R, with a clonotype defined as all T cells sharing the same CDR3 nucleotide sequence. In the clone abundance analyses, frequencies in each sample were normalized to that sample's 10,000 most abundant clones. Public T cell clones, which averaged fewer than five per sample, were removed prior to analysis. Dominant motif analysis used ImmunoMap with the PAM10 matrix, gap penalty 30 and homology threshold 0.3; motifs with cumulative frequency at least 0.01 counted as dominant. Tumor-enriched and baseline blood-enriched clonotypes were defined by at least a 32-fold difference in abundance between compartments. Tumor-blood repertoire similarity was measured with the Baroni-Urbani and Buser coefficient, and groups were compared using two-tailed Wilcoxon tests in R. Not all clones reach the TCRdb copy of this immuneACCESS table, which keeps in-frame sequences only. Checked studies attribute under half of the gap to unresolved V genes and leave the rest unexplained. V and J calls and clone size are those listed in that table; D and trimming were worked out from the DNA. The sample table shows around 19,000 clones, and less than 65% are seen once. The ten top clones hold over 9.5% of the sample.

The record originates from a study of radiation and T cells in renal cell carcinoma (dated by TCRdb to 2020 to 2021). About the study as a whole: In total, roughly 51 samples underwent TCR beta sequencing: around 26 tumors plus 27 peripheral blood samples. Across all 50 or so samples, under 5,000,000 unique CDR3 nucleotide sequences encoding over 2.5 million unique CDR3 amino acid sequences were identified.

Here is what the overall study found, with its caveats: Irradiated tumors contained more dominant CDR3 motifs, and these motifs occupied a larger share of the repertoire than in control tumors. TCR clonality was higher in irradiated tumors than in controls, as the top 100 clonotypes made up an average of about 54% of the repertoire in irradiated tumors compared with approximately 45% in nephrectomy-only tumors. Because only small tumor regions of 0.85 to 1 g were available, the study did not capture intratumoral heterogeneity. An increase in top tumor clonotypes in blood was observed from baseline to 2 weeks post-radiation, followed by contraction by 4 weeks, which was taken to suggest transient expansion of tumor-resident clones. Because no pretreatment tumor biopsies were available, whether clonotypes were present in the tumor at baseline could not be determined. The single-armed trial design could not address effects of radiation dose or scheduling on the TCR repertoire.

The source was tumor tissue, collected from a patient whose treatment included radiotherapy and nephrectomy. The TCR sequence derives from a man in his forties or fifties with renal cell carcinoma. The V and J genes are TRBV11-3 and TRBJ1-3; 9 middle bases align to TRBD1. The CDR3 reads CASSDTGGPGNTIYF. The nucleotide sequence reads as follows: TGTGCCAGCAGCGACACAGGGGGCCCTGGAAACACCATATATTTT.